This T cell receptor beta chain was documented in a study of T cells in Graves' hyperthyroidism and ophthalmopathy. With 4 bases removed from V and 7 bases from J, the gap between germline ends came to 7 bases. Germline loops: CDR1 LGHDT, CDR2 YNNKEL (reference sequence). There are 12 residues in the CDR3. Amplification targeted TCR beta CDR3 regions from RNA transcripts. The HTBI primer set drove a first-round RT-PCR of the TCR CDR3. TCRdb fed the multiplex PCR reads into MiXCR, producing one record per CDR3 protein. The sample includes 400,000 or so distinct CDR3 sequences, roughly 15% seen only once; the top ten take roughly a fifth. The study, taken as a whole, reports: Blood also carried most thyroid clonotypes expanded above 0.001.

This clonotype was recorded many times. Its antigen is unidentified. Active moderate-to-severe ophthalmopathy, Clinical Activity Score at least 3, NOSPECS at least 4, under 3 months' duration. The diagnoses drew upon clinical symptoms, serum thyroxine and TRAb, thyroid ultrasound and orbital computed tomography. An approximately 10 ml volume of fresh peripheral blood provided the PBMCs. The chain couples TRBV3-1 to TRBJ2-2; D remains unclear. This clonotype originated in a woman aged 25 to 39 with Graves' ophthalmopathy. The sequencing input was blood. CDR3: CASSPDVGELFF. The DNA for the CDR3 is TGTGCCAGCAGCCCGGACGTCGGGGAGCTGTTTTTT.